This T cell receptor (beta chain) was found in a study of blood T cells in healthy people across ages. The CDR3 covers 15 residues. The germline V gene encodes CDR1 SGDLS and CDR2 YYNGEE. Trimming pared 4 bases from V and 7 bases from J, leaving 18 bases between. Samples each had at least 6 micrograms of total RNA extracted. Next came a second PCR, run for 7 to 11 cycles, which used a sample-barcoded 5' primer along with a J-beta primer mix. TCRdb re-derived calls from the 5' RACE reads in MiXCR, one entry per CDR3 protein. The sample has 950,000 to 1,200,000 distinct CDR3 sequences; around two fifths are singletons.

The source of this sequence is a man aged 18 to 29 in good health. The V and J genes are TRBV9 and TRBJ1-5, with unresolved D. Sample: blood. CDR3 protein: CASSPPWKFSQPQHF. The DNA for the CDR3 is TGTGCCAGCAGCCCCCCTTGGAAATTTTCACAGCCCCAGCATTTT. The whole variable domain, filled in from reference TRBV9 and TRBJ1-5, reads DSGVTQTPKHLITATGQRVTLRCSPRSGDLSVYWYQQSLDQGLQFLIQYYNGEERAKGNILERFSAQQFPDLHSELNLSSLELGDSALYFCASSPPWKFSQPQHFGDGTRLSIL.